Listed below are T cell receptor beta chains from one sample, sequenced in a study of blood T cells in healthy people across ages. TCRdb independently ran MiXCR on the 5' RACE reads; one entry per CDR3 protein. The data contain under 1,100,000 distinct CDR3 sequences, about 23% of them singletons. These records were also assigned to another study, of T cells of mothers and their children.

The sequenced sample consisted of blood. These receptors all stem from a girl aged 2-15 years in good health. Both conserved end residues are part of each CDR3. The order of the fields is CDR3 protein, CDR3 DNA, J gene, V gene, clone size, D gene, CDR3 length. D genes are given only for firm matches. Clone size is given for some rows only: seen once, a few or many times, or a class if the clone is expanded.

CASSDYRTATDTQYF TGTGCCAGCAGTGATTATAGGACGGCCACAGATACGCAGTATTTT TRBJ2-3 TRBV2 NA NA 15
CASSPESGTGKDIQYF TGTGCCAGCAGCCCCGAATCCGGGACAGGGAAAGACATTCAGTACTTC TRBJ2-4 TRBV27 few TRBD1 16
CASSRGLAATVDIQYF TGCGCCAGCAGCCGGGGACTAGCGGCAACGGTGGACATTCAGTACTTC TRBJ2-4 TRBV5-1 NA TRBD2 16
CSLLSTKGGYTF TGCAGCTTGCTATCAACCAAGGGTGGCTACACCTTC TRBJ1-2 TRBV29-1 NA NA 12
CSANQVGGGGRNEQFF TGCAGTGCCAATCAGGTCGGCGGGGGGGGTAGGAATGAGCAGTTCTTC TRBJ2-1 TRBV20-1 NA TRBD2 16
CASSQDYGEAFF TGTGCCAGCAGCCAAGACTACGGGGAAGCTTTCTTT TRBJ1-1 TRBV3-1 few NA 12
CASSQLRGVEKLFF TGCGCCAGCAGCCAATTGAGGGGAGTTGAAAAACTGTTTTTT TRBJ1-4 TRBV4-1 few NA 14
CASRDEMQGSAFF TGTGCCAGCAGGGACGAAATGCAGGGGTCGGCTTTCTTT TRBJ1-1 TRBV6-1 few NA 13
CASSLQAGIVQETQYF TGTGCCAGCAGCTTACAGGCAGGGATCGTGCAAGAGACCCAGTACTTC TRBJ2-5 TRBV7-9 few NA 16
CASSRGAGNGEETQYF TGTGCCAGCAGCCGAGGGGCTGGTAACGGGGAAGAGACCCAGTACTTC TRBJ2-5 TRBV11-3 once NA 16
CASSPPTGEWTDTQYF TGTGCCAGCAGCCCACCCACAGGGGAGTGGACAGATACGCAGTATTTT TRBJ2-3 TRBV7-6 NA TRBD1 16
CASSPRTGLGGTDTQYF TGTGCCAGCAGCCCAAGAACTGGGCTAGGGGGCACAGATACGCAGTATTTT TRBJ2-3 TRBV4-2 NA NA 17
CASSLGAGDNEQFF TGCGCCAGCAGCTTGGGGGCGGGAGACAATGAGCAGTTCTTC TRBJ2-1 TRBV5-1 NA TRBD2 14
CASSSWFSYSTDTQYF TGTGCCAGCAGCTCTTGGTTCAGCTATAGCACAGATACGCAGTATTTT TRBJ2-3 TRBV7-2 NA NA 16
CASSVEGTPNTEAFF TGTGCCAGCAGCGTCGAGGGGACACCGAACACTGAAGCTTTCTTT TRBJ1-1 TRBV7-8 few NA 15
CSARSREDTEAFF TGCAGTGCTAGATCCAGGGAGGACACTGAAGCTTTCTTT TRBJ1-1 TRBV20-1 NA NA 13
CASSQGDRGLYEQYF TGTGCCAGCAGCCAAGGGGACAGGGGGCTTTACGAGCAGTACTTC TRBJ2-7 TRBV3-1 NA TRBD1 15
CASGLVQENTEAFF TGTGCTAGTGGTTTGGTACAGGAGAACACTGAAGCTTTCTTT TRBJ1-1 TRBV12-5 NA NA 14
CASTSDKGYEQYF TGTGCCAGCACATCAGACAAGGGATACGAGCAGTACTTC TRBJ2-7 TRBV28 few NA 13
CASSPLGALPEQYF TGTGCCAGCAGTCCACTTGGGGCTCTCCCCGAGCAGTACTTC TRBJ2-7 TRBV28 once NA 14
CATSSGMWDIQYF TGTGCCACCAGCAGCGGGATGTGGGACATTCAGTACTTC TRBJ2-4 TRBV15 few NA 13
CASSLALAGANVLTF TGTGCCAGCAGCTTGGCTTTGGCTGGGGCCAACGTCCTGACTTTC TRBJ2-6 TRBV5-5 few NA 15
CSVGGGYGYTF TGCAGCGTTGGTGGGGGCTATGGCTACACCTTC TRBJ1-2 TRBV29-1 many NA 11
CASSVRNEYTQYF TGTGCCAGCAGCGTAAGGAACGAATATACGCAGTATTTT TRBJ2-3 TRBV9 NA NA 13
CSVVGGGKETQYF TGCAGCGTTGTGGGGGGGGGCAAGGAGACCCAGTACTTC TRBJ2-5 TRBV29-1 few NA 13
CASRELAGEHYEQYF TGTGCCAGCAGGGAATTAGCGGGGGAACATTACGAGCAGTACTTC TRBJ2-7 TRBV6-2/TRBV6-3 NA TRBD2 15
CASSTTLSGIFETQYF TGTGCCAGCAGTACCACCCTCAGCGGGATATTCGAGACCCAGTACTTC TRBJ2-5 TRBV28 NA TRBD2 16
CASGLADLRGVYF TGTGCTAGTGGTTTGGCCGACCTTCGCGGGGTATACTTC TRBJ2-7 TRBV12-5 few NA 13
CASRTLGWVTYEQYF TGTGCCAGCAGAACCCTAGGGTGGGTAACCTACGAGCAGTACTTC TRBJ2-7 TRBV6-2/TRBV6-3 few NA 15
CASSARTGDPNTGELFF TGTGCCAGCAGCGCTCGGACAGGGGACCCTAACACCGGGGAGCTGTTTTTT TRBJ2-2 TRBV9 once TRBD1 17
CASSPQVYHYTF TGTGCCAGCAGTCCGCAGGTTTACCACTACACCTTC TRBJ1-2 TRBV12-3/TRBV12-4 NA NA 12
CSATRDQVYEQYF TGCAGTGCTACCCGGGATCAGGTCTACGAGCAGTACTTC TRBJ2-7 TRBV20-1 NA NA 13
CASSFNRAYEQYF TGTGCCAGCAGCTTTAACAGGGCCTACGAGCAGTACTTC TRBJ2-7 TRBV7-6 few NA 13
CASSDFLAGYRETQYF TGTGCCAGCAGTGATTTCCTAGCGGGGTATAGAGAGACCCAGTACTTC TRBJ2-5 TRBV2 few TRBD2 16
CASTLGGSASYEQYF TGTGCCAGCACCCTCGGCGGTTCTGCCTCCTACGAGCAGTACTTC TRBJ2-7 TRBV28 NA NA 15
CASSWDWGWGTGGYNEQFF TGTGCCAGCAGCTGGGATTGGGGGTGGGGGACAGGGGGCTACAATGAGCAGTTCTTC TRBJ2-1 TRBV7-9 NA TRBD1 19
CASMKGSGTNQETQYF TGTGCCAGTATGAAGGGGAGCGGGACCAACCAAGAGACCCAGTACTTC TRBJ2-5 TRBV19 few TRBD2 16
CASSAGGSYEQYF TGTGCCAGCAGTGCTGGGGGGTCCTACGAGCAGTACTTC TRBJ2-7 TRBV7-9 NA NA 13
CAIRLGTGTSSYNEQIF TGTGCCATCAGGCTTGGGACCGGGACTTCTTCCTACAATGAGCAGATCTTC TRBJ2-1 TRBV10-3 NA NA 17
CASSLGEAGELFF TGTGCCAGCAGTTTGGGGGAGGCCGGGGAGCTGTTTTTT TRBJ2-2 TRBV27 NA NA 13
CASSFQVTNQPQHF TGTGCCAGCAGTTTCCAGGTTACTAATCAGCCCCAGCATTTT TRBJ1-5 TRBV27 NA NA 14
CASSLVGQGYTF TGTGCCAGCAGCTTAGTAGGACAGGGCTACACCTTC TRBJ1-2 TRBV7-9 few NA 12
CASSLGAWGQGNEKLFF TGTGCCAGCAGCTTAGGGGCCTGGGGACAGGGTAATGAAAAACTGTTTTTT TRBJ1-4 TRBV7-6 few TRBD1 17
CASSPHRDLDSEAFF TGTGCCAGCAGCCCGCATCGGGACCTAGATTCGGAGGCTTTCTTT TRBJ1-1 TRBV27 NA NA 15
CASSPSALGANVLTF TGTGCCAGCAGCCCTTCGGCTCTGGGGGCCAACGTCCTGACTTTC TRBJ2-6 TRBV14 few NA 15
CASSSIIGEAQYF TGTGCCAGTAGTTCTATAATAGGAGAGGCCCAGTACTTC TRBJ2-5 TRBV19 NA NA 13
CASSPGVSTGGWYGYTF TGTGCCAGCAGTCCAGGTGTCTCGACAGGGGGATGGTATGGCTACACCTTC TRBJ1-2 TRBV12-3/TRBV12-4 few TRBD1 17
CSVDSGRSTDTQYF TGCAGCGTTGACAGCGGGAGAAGTACAGATACGCAGTATTTT TRBJ2-3 TRBV29-1 few TRBD2 14
CASTFVGGGEKLFF TGTGCCAGCACCTTCGTGGGGGGGGGAGAAAAACTGTTTTTT TRBJ1-4 TRBV7-2 NA NA 14
CASSPGRGALFTDTQYF TGTGCCAGCAGCCCCGGTAGGGGGGCCCTTTTCACAGATACGCAGTATTTT TRBJ2-3 TRBV13 NA NA 17